This T cell receptor beta chain was retrieved from a study of STAT5B mutations in CD4+ large granular lymphocyte leukemia. Comments on this clone: No antigen is known for it.

CDR3 length: 17 residues. The germline V gene has CDR1 SGHVS and CDR2 FNYEAQ. The V gene lost 2 bases and the J gene lost 0 bases, with 14 bases spanning the gap. Libraries were prepared by immunoSEQ multiplex PCR; TCRdb keeps only in-frame clonotypes and omits some of them. Among about 22,000 clones, 78% were seen once, and the ten largest hold about 0.42%. The study, taken as a whole, reports: Data were not HLA-matched across samples. Top patient clones used TRBV06 genes more often: 8/27 versus 2/35 in controls.

This clonotype was obtained from a human donor in good health. The chain carries TRBV7-6 and TRBJ1-3; D call uncertain. The sequencing sample was made of CD4+ T cells from blood buffy coats. CDR3 sequence reads: CASSLPPWRPSGNTIYF. DNA for the CDR3: TGTGCCAGCAGCTTACCCCCATGGAGGCCCTCTGGAAACACCATATATTTT.